This TCR beta chain emerged from a study of T-cell reconstitution after alpha-beta-depleted transplantation in children. CDR3 length equals 14 residues. Trimming at V came to 8 bases and at J to 9 bases, leaving 12 bases not matched to a gene. The germline CDR1 and CDR2 sequences are MGHRA and YSYEKL. The TCRbeta library incorporated unique molecular identifiers. TCRdb recomputed calls from the PCR reads with MiXCR, one row per CDR3 protein. In the table there are about 540,000 distinct CDR3 sequences, approximately 16% of which are singletons. At least ten counts were recorded for this clonotype. This TCR was recovered from a human donor who donated a stem cell graft to a child with acute lymphoblastic leukemia. This chain uses TRBV4-1 with TRBJ2-1, with 8 bases matching TRBD1. The input for sequencing was PBMCs from the stem cell graft donor, taken from the stem cell graft. CDR3 amino acids: CASAAQGGLGEQFF. DNA of the CDR3: TGCGCCAGCGCAGCACAGGGGGGTTTGGGTGAGCAGTTCTTC.